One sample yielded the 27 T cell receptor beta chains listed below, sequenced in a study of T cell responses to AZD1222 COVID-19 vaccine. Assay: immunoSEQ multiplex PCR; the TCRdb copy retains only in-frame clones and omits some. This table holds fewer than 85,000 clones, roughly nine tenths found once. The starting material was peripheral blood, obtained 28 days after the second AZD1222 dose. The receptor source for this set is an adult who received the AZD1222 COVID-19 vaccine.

CDR3 coding DNA: TGTGCCAGCTCACCTTTGGGGCCCGGTGGCTACACCTTC. This sequence encodes CASSPLGPGGYTF. The chain is built from TRBV18 and TRBJ1-2, with D maybe TRBD1 (5 bases). CDR1 and CDR2 from the germline V gene are KGHSH and LQKENI. V was cut by 3 bases and J by 7 bases, with 12 bases left in between. CDR3 size: 13 residues.

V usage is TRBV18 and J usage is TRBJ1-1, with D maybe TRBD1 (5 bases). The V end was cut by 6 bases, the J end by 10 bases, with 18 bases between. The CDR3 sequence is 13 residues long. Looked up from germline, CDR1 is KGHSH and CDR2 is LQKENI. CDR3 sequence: CASSPGVAEGAFF. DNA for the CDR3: TGTGCCAGCTCCCCGGGGGTCGCGGAGGGAGCTTTCTTT.

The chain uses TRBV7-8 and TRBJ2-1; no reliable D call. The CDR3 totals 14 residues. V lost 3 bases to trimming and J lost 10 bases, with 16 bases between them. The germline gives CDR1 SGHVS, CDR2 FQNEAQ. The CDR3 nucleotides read TGTGCCAGCAGCTTTAGGTGGCTGGCACTGGAGCAGTTCTTC. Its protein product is CASSFRWLALEQFF.

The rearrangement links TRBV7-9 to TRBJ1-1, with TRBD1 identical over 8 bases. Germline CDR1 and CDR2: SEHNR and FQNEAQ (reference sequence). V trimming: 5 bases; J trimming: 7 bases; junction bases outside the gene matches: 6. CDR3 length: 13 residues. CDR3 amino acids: CASSRKDRDEAFF. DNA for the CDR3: TGTGCCAGCAGCCGTAAGGACAGGGATGAAGCTTTCTTT.

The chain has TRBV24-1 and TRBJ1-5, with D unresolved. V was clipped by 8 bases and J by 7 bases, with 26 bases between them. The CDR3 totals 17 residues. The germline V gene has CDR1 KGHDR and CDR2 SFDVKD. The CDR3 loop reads CATTSPRFLALGQPQHF. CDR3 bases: TGTGCCACCACCTCCCCTAGGTTTCTAGCCCTAGGCCAGCCCCAGCATTTT.

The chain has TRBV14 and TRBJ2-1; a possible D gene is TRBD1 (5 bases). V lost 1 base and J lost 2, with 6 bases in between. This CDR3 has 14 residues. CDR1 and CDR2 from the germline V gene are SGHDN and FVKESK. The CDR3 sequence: CASSQGQPYNEQFF. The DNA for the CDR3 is TGTGCCAGCAGCCAAGGACAGCCCTACAATGAGCAGTTCTTC. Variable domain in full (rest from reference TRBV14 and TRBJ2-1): EAGVTQFPSHSVIEKGQTVTLRCDPISGHDNLYWYRRVMGKEIKFLLHFVKESKQDESGMPNNRFLAERTGGTYSTLKVQPAELEDSGVYFCASSQGQPYNEQFFGPGTRLTVL.

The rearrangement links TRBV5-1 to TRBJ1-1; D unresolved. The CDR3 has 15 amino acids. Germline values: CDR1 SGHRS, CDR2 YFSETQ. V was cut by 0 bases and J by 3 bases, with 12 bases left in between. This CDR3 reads CASSLGMERDTEAFF. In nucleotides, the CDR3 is TGCGCCAGCAGCTTGGGTATGGAGAGGGACACTGAAGCTTTCTTT.

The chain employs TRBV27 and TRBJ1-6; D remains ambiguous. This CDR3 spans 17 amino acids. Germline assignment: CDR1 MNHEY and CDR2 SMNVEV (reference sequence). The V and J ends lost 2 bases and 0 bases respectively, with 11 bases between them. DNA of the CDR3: TGTGCCAGCAGTTTACCACCCGGAAGCTCCTATAATTCACCCCTCCACTTT. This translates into CASSLPPGSSYNSPLHF.

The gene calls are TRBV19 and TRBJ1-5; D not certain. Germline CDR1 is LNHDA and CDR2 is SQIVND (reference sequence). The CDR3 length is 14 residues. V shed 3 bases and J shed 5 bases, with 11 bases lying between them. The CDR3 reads CASSILRPYQPQHF. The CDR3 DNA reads TGTGCCAGTAGTATCCTTAGACCGTATCAGCCCCAGCATTTT.

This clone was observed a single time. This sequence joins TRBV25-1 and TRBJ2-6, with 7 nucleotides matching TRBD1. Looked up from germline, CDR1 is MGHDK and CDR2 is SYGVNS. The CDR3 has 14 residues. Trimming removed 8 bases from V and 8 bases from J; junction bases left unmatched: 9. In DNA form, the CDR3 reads TGTGCCAGCTGGGACAGCTTAACTCCCAACGTCCTGACTTTC. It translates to CASWDSLTPNVLTF.

CDR3 region: CASSLTGPGTRSEQYF. In DNA, the CDR3 is TGTGCCAGCAGTCTCACGGGGCCCGGGACTAGGTCCGAGCAGTACTTC. The rearrangement joins TRBV6-2 or TRBV6-3 to TRBJ2-7; the match to TRBD2 covers 8 bases. Germline V CDR1 and CDR2: MNHEY, SVGEGT. CDR3 length: 16 residues. V gave up 5 bases and J gave up 6 bases; unmatched junction bases: 15.

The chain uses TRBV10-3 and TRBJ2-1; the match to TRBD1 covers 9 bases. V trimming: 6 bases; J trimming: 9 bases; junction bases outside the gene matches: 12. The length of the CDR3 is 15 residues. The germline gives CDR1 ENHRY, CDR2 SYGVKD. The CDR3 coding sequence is TGTGCCATCAGAAATACCGGGACAGGGCATGGTGAGCAGTTCTTC. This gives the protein CAIRNTGTGHGEQFF.

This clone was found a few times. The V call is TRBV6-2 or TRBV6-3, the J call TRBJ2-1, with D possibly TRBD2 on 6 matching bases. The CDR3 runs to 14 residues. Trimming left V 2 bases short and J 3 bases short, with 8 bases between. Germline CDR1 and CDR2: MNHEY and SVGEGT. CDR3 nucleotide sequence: TGTGCCAGCAGTTACCCGGGGGTCTACAATGAGCAGTTCTTC. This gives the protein CASSYPGVYNEQFF.

The CDR3 nucleotides read TGTGCCAGCAGCGTAGGGTCAGGGAGCACTGAAGCTTTCTTT. Amino acids: CASSVGSGSTEAFF. The chain recombines TRBV9 with TRBJ1-1, with D possibly being TRBD1 (5 bases). The length of the CDR3 is 14 residues. Germline V lookup: CDR1 SGDLS, CDR2 YYNGEE. V shed 0 bases and J shed 4 bases, with 10 bases lying between them.

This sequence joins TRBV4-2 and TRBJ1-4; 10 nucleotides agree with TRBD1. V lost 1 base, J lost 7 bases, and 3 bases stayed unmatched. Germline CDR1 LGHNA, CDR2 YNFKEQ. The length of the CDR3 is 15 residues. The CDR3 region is CASSQVRDRGEKLFF. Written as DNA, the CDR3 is TGTGCCAGCAGCCAAGTACGGGACAGGGGTGAAAAACTGTTTTTT.

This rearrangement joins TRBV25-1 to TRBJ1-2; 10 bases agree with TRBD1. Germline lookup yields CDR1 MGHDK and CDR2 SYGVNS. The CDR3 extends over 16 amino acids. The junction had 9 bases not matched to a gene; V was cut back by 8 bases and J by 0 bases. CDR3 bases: TGTGCCAGCCGGGAGACAGGGGGCGTTGCTAACTATGGCTACACCTTC. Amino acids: CASRETGGVANYGYTF.

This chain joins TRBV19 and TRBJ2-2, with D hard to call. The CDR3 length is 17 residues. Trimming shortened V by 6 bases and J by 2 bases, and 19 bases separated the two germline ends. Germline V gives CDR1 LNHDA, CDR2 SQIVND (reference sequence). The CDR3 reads CASRPSRADTNTGELFF. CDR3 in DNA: TGTGCCAGTAGGCCCTCTCGGGCCGATACAAACACCGGGGAGCTGTTTTTT.

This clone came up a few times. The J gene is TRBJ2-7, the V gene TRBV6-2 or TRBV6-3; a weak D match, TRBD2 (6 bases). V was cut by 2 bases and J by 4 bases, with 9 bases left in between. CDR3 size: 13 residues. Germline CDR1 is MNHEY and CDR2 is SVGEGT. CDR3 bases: TGTGCCAGCAGTTACAGGGCGGGATACGAGCAGTACTTC. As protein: CASSYRAGYEQYF.

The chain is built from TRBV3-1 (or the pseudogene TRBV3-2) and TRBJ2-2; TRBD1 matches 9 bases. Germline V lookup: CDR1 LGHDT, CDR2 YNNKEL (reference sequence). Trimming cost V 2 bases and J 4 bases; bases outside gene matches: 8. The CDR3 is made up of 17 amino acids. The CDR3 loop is CASSQPRQGVSTGELFF. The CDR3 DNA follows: TGTGCCAGCAGCCAACCCCGACAGGGGGTTTCCACCGGGGAGCTGTTTTTT.

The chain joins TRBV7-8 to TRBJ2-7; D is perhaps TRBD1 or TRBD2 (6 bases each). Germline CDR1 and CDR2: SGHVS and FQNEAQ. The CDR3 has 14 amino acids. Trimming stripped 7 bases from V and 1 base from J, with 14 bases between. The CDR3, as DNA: TGTGCCAGCACAAGGGGGGTTGGGTCCTACGAGCAGTACTTC. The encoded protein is CASTRGVGSYEQYF.

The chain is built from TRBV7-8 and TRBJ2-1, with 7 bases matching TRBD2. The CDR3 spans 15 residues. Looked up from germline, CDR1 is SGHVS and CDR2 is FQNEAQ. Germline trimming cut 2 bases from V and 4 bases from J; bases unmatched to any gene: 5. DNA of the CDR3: TGTGCCAGCAGCTTAAATCTAGCGGAATACAATGAGCAGTTCTTC. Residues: CASSLNLAEYNEQFF.

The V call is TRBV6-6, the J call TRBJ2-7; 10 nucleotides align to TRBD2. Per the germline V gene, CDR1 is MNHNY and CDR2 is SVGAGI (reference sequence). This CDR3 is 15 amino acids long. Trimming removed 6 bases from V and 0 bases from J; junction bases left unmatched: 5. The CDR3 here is CASRPGLAYSYEQYF. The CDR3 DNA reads TGTGCCAGCAGGCCGGGACTAGCGTACTCCTACGAGCAGTACTTC.

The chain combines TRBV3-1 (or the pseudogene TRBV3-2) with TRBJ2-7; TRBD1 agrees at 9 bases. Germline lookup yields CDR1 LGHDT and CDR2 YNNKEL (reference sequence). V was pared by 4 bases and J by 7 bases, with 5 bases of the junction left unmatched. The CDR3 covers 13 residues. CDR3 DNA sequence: TGTGCCAGCAGCCGAAGACAGGGGGAAGAGCAGTACTTC. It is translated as CASSRRQGEEQYF.

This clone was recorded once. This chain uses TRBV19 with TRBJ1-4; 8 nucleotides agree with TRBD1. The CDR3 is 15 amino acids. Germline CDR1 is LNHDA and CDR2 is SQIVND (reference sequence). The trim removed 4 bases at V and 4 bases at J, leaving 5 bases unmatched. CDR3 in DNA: TGTGCCAGTAGTAAACAGGGGGTCTTTAATGAAAAACTGTTTTTT. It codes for CASSKQGVFNEKLFF.

The CDR3 DNA is TGTGCCAGCAGTGAGCAGGGGGCGCATACTGAAGCTTTCTTT. Residues: CASSEQGAHTEAFF. The V call is TRBV6-1, the J call TRBJ1-1, with 8 bases identical to TRBD1. Germline V gives CDR1 MNHNS, CDR2 SASEGT. The CDR3 length is 14 residues. J was trimmed by 5 bases and V by 3 bases; bases with no gene match: 5.

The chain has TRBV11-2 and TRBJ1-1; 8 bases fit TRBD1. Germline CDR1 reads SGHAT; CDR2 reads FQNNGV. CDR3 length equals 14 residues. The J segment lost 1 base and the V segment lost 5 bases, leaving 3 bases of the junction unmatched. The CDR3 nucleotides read TGTGCCAGCAGCGCCGACAGGGGGAACACTGAAGCTTTCTTT. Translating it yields CASSADRGNTEAFF. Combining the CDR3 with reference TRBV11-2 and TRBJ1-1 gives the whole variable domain EAGVAQSPRYKIIEKRQSVAFWCNPISGHATLYWYQQILGQGPKLLIQFQNNGVVDDSQLPKDRFSAERLKGVDSTLKIQPAKLEDSAVYLCASSADRGNTEAFFGQGTRLTVV.

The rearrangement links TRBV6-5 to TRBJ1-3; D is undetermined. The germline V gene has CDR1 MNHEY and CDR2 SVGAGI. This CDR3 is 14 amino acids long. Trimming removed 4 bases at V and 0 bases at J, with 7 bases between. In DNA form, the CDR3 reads TGTGCCAGCAGTTCAAGGAACTCTGGAAACACCATATATTTT. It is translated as CASSSRNSGNTIYF.